The clone carrying this T cell receptor beta chain was observed a few times. MiXCR was run by TCRdb on the 5' RACE reads, yielding one entry per CDR3 protein. The sample yields about 810,000 distinct CDR3 sequences, 9% to 15% seen once. These data belong to a study of identical twins. The CDR3 spans 14 residues. Between the trimmed V and J ends, which lost 3 bases and 4 bases, there was a span of 13 bases. Germline V gives CDR1 DFQATT, CDR2 SNEGSKA (reference sequence). All donors comprised healthy Caucasians. This sample also belongs to another study, concerning yellow fever vaccine responses in identical twins.

This TCR was recovered from a woman younger than 35 in good health. The rearrangement links TRBV20-1 to TRBJ2-1; D call uncertain. The material sequenced was PBMCs. CDR3 nucleotides: TGCAGTGCTAGCGCCCCAGGCGTGTACAATGAGCAGTTCTTC. It yields the protein CSASAPGVYNEQFF.